This T cell receptor beta chain is drawn from a study of type 1 and type 2 diabetes patients. CDR1 and CDR2 from the germline V gene are SNHLY and FYNNEI. This CDR3 is 14 amino acids long. Trimming stripped 5 bases from V and 5 bases from J, with 12 bases between. Genomic DNA was the PCR template. A primer set of 30 forward and 13 reverse primers amplified the CDR3. Using its own MiXCR run on the multiplex PCR reads, TCRdb lists one record per CDR3 protein. Among 270,000 or so distinct CDR3 sequences listed, around 47% were seen once. This clonotype turned up a few times. What it binds is not known. Whole-study findings and limits: Age and gender were not matched between study groups. V and J gene usage correlated at roughly 0.97 between type 2 diabetes and control samples.

Donors had no other autoimmune disease or infection in four weeks. Peripheral blood, 9 to 10 milliliters per participant, was collected. This TCR derives from a man younger than 30 with type 2 diabetes. The rearrangement links TRBV2 to TRBJ2-2; the D gene is possibly TRBD2 (5 bases). The sequenced sample was peripheral blood mononuclear cells (PBMCs). This chain's CDR3 is CASSFGPGTGELFF. As DNA, the CDR3 is TGTGCCAGCAGTTTTGGACCGGGGACCGGGGAGCTGTTTTTT. The full variable domain, rest sourced from reference TRBV2 and TRBJ2-2, is EPEVTQTPSHQVTQMGQEVILRCVPISNHLYFYWYRQILGQKVEFLVSFYNNEISEKSEIFDDQFSVERPDGSNFTLKIRSTKLEDSAMYFCASSFGPGTGELFFGEGSRLTVL.